These T cell receptor beta chains were read from a single sample in a study of control samples from healthy donors and cancer patients. The method was immunoSEQ multiplex PCR; TCRdb's version includes in-frame clones alone and lacks a portion of them. The data show around 140,000 clones, with over 85% seen just once and around 5.4% held by the top ten. Sequenced input: blood. Receptors originate from a young man in good health. Each CDR3 is given with its conserved first and last residue. D genes are given only for firm matches. Part of the rows lack a size; the others show once, few, many or a class for expanded clones.

abundance: NA
v_gene: TRBV6-5
d_gene: NA
j_gene: TRBJ1-1
CDR3aa: CASSYSSGSEAFF
CDR3nt: TGTGCCAGCAGTTACTCGTCAGGGTCTGAAGCTTTCTTT

abundance: NA
v_gene: TRBV10-1
d_gene: NA
j_gene: TRBJ1-2
CDR3aa: CATQGGLDPYGYTF
CDR3nt: TGCGCCACCCAGGGAGGGTTAGATCCCTATGGCTACACCTTC

abundance: many
v_gene: TRBV5-6
d_gene: NA
j_gene: TRBJ2-1
CDR3aa: CASSVDFNEQFF
CDR3nt: TGTGCCAGCAGCGTGGACTTCAATGAGCAGTTCTTC

abundance: NA
v_gene: TRBV6-5
d_gene: NA
j_gene: TRBJ1-2
CDR3aa: CASSTYGYTF
CDR3nt: TGTGCCAGCAGTACGTATGGCTACACCTTC

abundance: NA
v_gene: TRBV3-1/TRBV3-2
d_gene: NA
j_gene: TRBJ2-1
CDR3aa: CASSQGWRDNEQFF
CDR3nt: TGTGCCAGCAGCCAAGGTTGGCGCGACAATGAGCAGTTCTTC

abundance: NA
v_gene: TRBV9
d_gene: TRBD1
j_gene: TRBJ1-2
CDR3aa: CASSTGQGGNYGYTF
CDR3nt: TGTGCCAGCAGCACAGGACAGGGGGGTAACTATGGCTACACCTTC

abundance: NA
v_gene: TRBV2
d_gene: TRBD2
j_gene: TRBJ2-5
CDR3aa: CASNPLPGLAGEGSGTQYF
CDR3nt: TGTGCCAGCAATCCCCTCCCGGGACTAGCGGGGGAGGGAAGCGGGACCCAGTACTTC

abundance: NA
v_gene: TRBV7-3
d_gene: NA
j_gene: TRBJ1-5
CDR3aa: CASSPSSNQPQHF
CDR3nt: TGTGCCAGCAGCCCCTCCAGTAATCAGCCCCAGCATTTT

abundance: NA
v_gene: TRBV19
d_gene: NA
j_gene: TRBJ1-5
CDR3aa: CAAADRDSDNQPQHF
CDR3nt: TGTGCCGCAGCGGACCGGGACTCTGACAATCAGCCCCAGCATTTT

abundance: NA
v_gene: TRBV7-9
d_gene: NA
j_gene: TRBJ2-7
CDR3aa: CASSLAPAVVPYEQYF
CDR3nt: TGTGCCAGCAGCTTAGCGCCGGCCGTAGTCCCCTACGAGCAGTACTTC

abundance: NA
v_gene: TRBV6-5
d_gene: TRBD1
j_gene: TRBJ1-1
CDR3aa: CAIYQGGWDTEAFF
CDR3nt: TGTGCCATCTACCAAGGGGGCTGGGACACTGAAGCTTTCTTT

abundance: NA
v_gene: TRBV27
d_gene: NA
j_gene: TRBJ1-1
CDR3aa: CAAHLGGANTEAFF
CDR3nt: TGTGCCGCTCACTTAGGGGGGGCGAACACTGAAGCTTTCTTT

abundance: once
v_gene: TRBV5-6
d_gene: NA
j_gene: TRBJ1-4
CDR3aa: CASHLDPGATNEKLFF
CDR3nt: TGTGCCAGCCACCTCGACCCGGGCGCAACTAATGAAAAACTGTTTTTT

abundance: NA
v_gene: TRBV7-2
d_gene: TRBD1
j_gene: TRBJ1-5
CDR3aa: CASSLTGQGFNQPQHF
CDR3nt: TGTGCCAGCAGCTTAACGGGACAGGGGTTCAATCAGCCCCAGCATTTT

abundance: NA
v_gene: TRBV4-1
d_gene: NA
j_gene: TRBJ2-1
CDR3aa: CASSQGGVIRDEQFF
CDR3nt: TGCGCCAGCAGCCAAGGGGGCGTTATCCGCGATGAGCAGTTCTTC

abundance: NA
v_gene: TRBV7-9
d_gene: NA
j_gene: TRBJ1-6
CDR3aa: CASSLAVTGVNSPLHF
CDR3nt: TGTGCCAGCAGCTTAGCGGTGACAGGTGTAAATTCACCCCTCCACTTT

abundance: NA
v_gene: TRBV7-8
d_gene: NA
j_gene: TRBJ1-1
CDR3aa: CASRSFKRDAEAFF
CDR3nt: TGTGCCAGCCGCAGCTTTAAAAGGGACGCAGAAGCTTTCTTT

abundance: NA
v_gene: TRBV19
d_gene: NA
j_gene: TRBJ1-5
CDR3aa: CASSELDSSNQPQHF
CDR3nt: TGTGCCAGTAGTGAGTTGGACAGTAGCAATCAGCCCCAGCATTTT

abundance: NA
v_gene: TRBV11-2
d_gene: NA
j_gene: TRBJ1-1
CDR3aa: CASTIWGIGAFF
CDR3nt: TGTGCCAGCACAATCTGGGGCATCGGAGCTTTCTTT

abundance: NA
v_gene: TRBV7-9
d_gene: NA
j_gene: TRBJ2-7
CDR3aa: CASGPSRVHEQYF
CDR3nt: TGTGCCAGCGGGCCTAGCAGGGTCCACGAGCAGTACTTC

abundance: NA
v_gene: TRBV5-1
d_gene: NA
j_gene: TRBJ1-1
CDR3aa: CASSSQANTEAFF
CDR3nt: TGCGCCAGCAGCTCCCAGGCGAACACTGAAGCTTTCTTT

abundance: many
v_gene: TRBV6-5
d_gene: TRBD1
j_gene: TRBJ1-1
CDR3aa: CASSYGTGENTEAFF
CDR3nt: TGTGCCAGCAGTTACGGGACAGGAGAGAACACTGAAGCTTTCTTT

abundance: NA
v_gene: TRBV5-5
d_gene: NA
j_gene: TRBJ1-1
CDR3aa: CASSLVGRSTEAFF
CDR3nt: TGTGCCAGCAGCTTGGTGGGGAGATCCACTGAAGCTTTCTTT

abundance: NA
v_gene: TRBV7-9
d_gene: TRBD2
j_gene: TRBJ2-5
CDR3aa: CASSARRASGGMETQYF
CDR3nt: TGTGCCAGCAGCGCCCGGAGGGCTAGCGGGGGTATGGAGACCCAGTACTTC

abundance: NA
v_gene: TRBV6-2/TRBV6-3
d_gene: TRBD1
j_gene: TRBJ1-1
CDR3aa: CASSFTGEDTEAFF
CDR3nt: TGTGCCAGCAGTTTTACAGGGGAGGACACTGAAGCTTTCTTT

abundance: once
v_gene: TRBV7-9
d_gene: NA
j_gene: TRBJ2-7
CDR3aa: CASSYPDGGTSYEQYF
CDR3nt: TGTGCCAGCAGCTACCCCGACGGGGGAACCTCCTACGAGCAGTACTTC

abundance: few
v_gene: TRBV6-2/TRBV6-3
d_gene: TRBD2
j_gene: TRBJ2-7
CDR3aa: CASSLGGGSIGEQYF
CDR3nt: TGTGCCAGCAGTTTAGGCGGGGGGTCGATCGGCGAGCAGTACTTC

abundance: NA
v_gene: TRBV6-1
d_gene: TRBD1
j_gene: TRBJ1-2
CDR3aa: CASSDRQGRVYGYTF
CDR3nt: TGTGCCAGCAGTGATCGACAGGGAAGAGTCTATGGCTACACCTTC

abundance: NA
v_gene: TRBV6-5
d_gene: NA
j_gene: TRBJ1-1
CDR3aa: CASRNRAGNTEAFF
CDR3nt: TGTGCCAGCAGGAACAGGGCGGGGAACACTGAAGCTTTCTTT

abundance: NA
v_gene: TRBV15
d_gene: NA
j_gene: TRBJ1-5
CDR3aa: CATRLGAAVYSNQPQHF
CDR3nt: TGTGCCACCAGACTCGGGGCTGCGGTTTATAGCAATCAGCCCCAGCATTTT

abundance: NA
v_gene: TRBV7-9
d_gene: NA
j_gene: TRBJ1-5
CDR3aa: CASSSDPHNQPQHF
CDR3nt: TGTGCCAGCAGCTCTGACCCCCACAATCAGCCCCAGCATTTT

abundance: NA
v_gene: TRBV29-1
d_gene: NA
j_gene: TRBJ1-1
CDR3aa: CSATNTEAFF
CDR3nt: TGCAGCGCCACGAACACTGAAGCTTTCTTT

abundance: NA
v_gene: TRBV13
d_gene: TRBD1
j_gene: TRBJ1-1
CDR3aa: CASSLRQGAGTEAFF
CDR3nt: TGTGCCAGCAGCCTCCGACAGGGTGCGGGCACTGAAGCTTTCTTT

abundance: NA
v_gene: TRBV7-8
d_gene: TRBD1
j_gene: TRBJ1-2
CDR3aa: CASSFGTGGNYGYTF
CDR3nt: TGTGCCAGCAGCTTCGGGACAGGGGGCAACTATGGCTACACCTTC

abundance: NA
v_gene: TRBV5-1
d_gene: TRBD2
j_gene: TRBJ2-5
CDR3aa: CASSLPSGSETQYF
CDR3nt: TGCGCCAGCAGCTTGCCTAGCGGGAGTGAGACCCAGTACTTC

abundance: NA
v_gene: TRBV15
d_gene: NA
j_gene: TRBJ2-1
CDR3aa: CATSRESWGADNEQFF
CDR3nt: TGTGCCACCAGCAGAGAGTCGTGGGGCGCGGACAATGAGCAGTTCTTC

abundance: NA
v_gene: TRBV19
d_gene: NA
j_gene: TRBJ1-4
CDR3aa: CASSRLPGLTNEKLFF
CDR3nt: TGTGCCAGTAGTCGGCTCCCGGGCCTTACTAATGAAAAACTGTTTTTT

abundance: NA
v_gene: TRBV28
d_gene: NA
j_gene: TRBJ2-1
CDR3aa: CASSLGSSYNEQFF
CDR3nt: TGTGCCAGCAGTTTAGGGAGCTCCTACAATGAGCAGTTCTTC

abundance: NA
v_gene: TRBV5-1
d_gene: NA
j_gene: TRBJ2-2
CDR3aa: CASSFRVDTGELFF
CDR3nt: TGCGCCAGCAGCTTCAGGGTTGACACCGGGGAGCTGTTTTTT

abundance: NA
v_gene: TRBV5-6
d_gene: TRBD1
j_gene: TRBJ1-1
CDR3aa: CASSTADRENTEAFF
CDR3nt: TGTGCCAGCAGCACCGCAGACAGGGAGAACACTGAAGCTTTCTTT

abundance: NA
v_gene: TRBV28
d_gene: TRBD2
j_gene: TRBJ2-1
CDR3aa: CASSLLRRSGRAFEQFF
CDR3nt: TGTGCCAGCAGTTTACTCCGACGAAGCGGGAGGGCCTTTGAGCAGTTCTTC

abundance: NA
v_gene: TRBV19
d_gene: NA
j_gene: TRBJ2-1
CDR3aa: CASSIGTGSPYNEQFF
CDR3nt: TGTGCCAGTAGTATAGGAACAGGGTCTCCCTACAATGAGCAGTTCTTC

abundance: once
v_gene: TRBV6-6
d_gene: NA
j_gene: TRBJ2-7
CDR3aa: CASSYQDTSSYEQYF
CDR3nt: TGTGCCAGCAGTTACCAGGACACGAGCTCCTACGAGCAGTACTTC

abundance: NA
v_gene: TRBV2
d_gene: TRBD1
j_gene: TRBJ2-5
CDR3aa: CAGGTGRETQYF
CDR3nt: TGTGCCGGGGGGACAGGTCGGGAGACCCAGTACTTC

abundance: NA
v_gene: TRBV2
d_gene: NA
j_gene: TRBJ2-1
CDR3aa: CASSDDWSAYNEQFF
CDR3nt: TGTGCCAGCAGTGATGATTGGTCAGCCTACAATGAGCAGTTCTTC

abundance: NA
v_gene: TRBV6-1
d_gene: TRBD1
j_gene: TRBJ2-3
CDR3aa: CASSEYRDRVTDTQYF
CDR3nt: TGTGCCAGCAGTGAATACCGGGACAGGGTCACAGATACGCAGTATTTT

abundance: NA
v_gene: TRBV9
d_gene: TRBD1
j_gene: TRBJ2-3
CDR3aa: CASSPRTGMLDTQYF
CDR3nt: TGTGCCAGCAGCCCCCGGACAGGGATGTTAGATACGCAGTATTTT

abundance: NA
v_gene: TRBV10-3
d_gene: NA
j_gene: TRBJ2-3
CDR3aa: CAISAPYLRGLLTDTQYF
CDR3nt: TGTGCCATCAGTGCCCCTTATTTGCGGGGGCTTCTCACAGATACGCAGTATTTT

abundance: NA
v_gene: TRBV6-5
d_gene: NA
j_gene: TRBJ2-2
CDR3aa: CASSFNFRELFF
CDR3nt: TGTGCCAGCAGTTTTAACTTCCGGGAGCTGTTTTTT

abundance: NA
v_gene: TRBV7-2
d_gene: NA
j_gene: TRBJ1-5
CDR3aa: CASSLVDVGDQPQHF
CDR3nt: TGTGCCAGCAGCTTAGTAGATGTCGGGGATCAGCCCCAGCATTTT

abundance: few
v_gene: TRBV28
d_gene: TRBD2
j_gene: TRBJ2-5
CDR3aa: CASSSSSGRAFRTQYF
CDR3nt: TGTGCCAGCAGTTCGTCTAGCGGGAGGGCCTTTAGGACCCAGTACTTC

abundance: NA
v_gene: TRBV19
d_gene: TRBD1
j_gene: TRBJ1-2
CDR3aa: CASSFTSDRGYSGYTF
CDR3nt: TGTGCCAGTAGTTTTACTTCGGACAGGGGATACAGTGGCTACACCTTC

abundance: once
v_gene: TRBV7-9
d_gene: NA
j_gene: TRBJ2-1
CDR3aa: CASSLVGRIYNEQFF
CDR3nt: TGTGCCAGCAGCTTAGTAGGACGGATATACAATGAGCAGTTCTTC

abundance: NA
v_gene: TRBV5-5
d_gene: NA
j_gene: TRBJ2-5
CDR3aa: CASSRGGAGPQETQYF
CDR3nt: TGTGCCAGCAGCCGAGGTGGGGCGGGGCCCCAAGAGACCCAGTACTTC

abundance: NA
v_gene: TRBV5-1
d_gene: NA
j_gene: TRBJ2-7
CDR3aa: CASTRGQGAYEQYF
CDR3nt: TGCGCCAGCACCCGGGGGCAGGGGGCCTACGAGCAGTACTTC

abundance: NA
v_gene: TRBV19
d_gene: NA
j_gene: TRBJ2-1
CDR3aa: CASSGSGYNEQFF
CDR3nt: TGTGCCAGTAGCGGGAGCGGCTACAATGAGCAGTTCTTC

abundance: NA
v_gene: TRBV2
d_gene: NA
j_gene: TRBJ2-7
CDR3aa: CASSEYRAGEQYF
CDR3nt: TGTGCCAGCAGTGAATACAGGGCTGGCGAGCAGTACTTC

abundance: once
v_gene: TRBV6-5
d_gene: NA
j_gene: TRBJ1-1
CDR3aa: CASSYGGTTEAFF
CDR3nt: TGTGCCAGCAGTTATGGAGGGACAACTGAAGCTTTCTTT

abundance: NA
v_gene: TRBV11-2
d_gene: NA
j_gene: TRBJ2-3
CDR3aa: CASSLTSGQGDTQYF
CDR3nt: TGTGCCAGCAGCTTGACTAGCGGACAGGGGGATACGCAGTATTTT